This T cell receptor beta chain was identified during a study of blood T cell repertoires in COVID-19. Study details: There were acute and convalescent COVID-19 samples, and they came from the United States, Italy and Spain. PBMCs, B-cell-depleted T cells, or T cells were the source of the cDNA or gDNA that made up the material.

In the source study's methods: Scientists estimated how many nucleated cells there were by amplifying reference gene primers. Sequencing used immunoSEQ multiplex PCR; TCRdb keeps in-frame clones, though not all of them. Clone size and V and J calls were adopted from that table, with D and trimming inferred from the DNA. Altogether about 110,000 clones are present, roughly 87% being singletons, with the ten largest covering more than 4.5%. The CDR3 sequence is 14 residues long. CDR1 and CDR2 (germline): SGHRS, YFSETQ. The V end lost 2 bases, the J end lost 7 bases, and 15 bases lay between the germline ends.

The sequencing input was peripheral blood. The receptor was isolated from a human donor in a cohort sampled during active COVID-19. V usage is TRBV5-1 and J usage is TRBJ1-2, with D unclear. The CDR3 nucleotides are TGCGCCAGCAGCTTACTAGGAGCGGGTGGTGGCTACACCTTC. Translation gives CASSLLGAGGGYTF.